What follows is one TCR beta chain and its context. The data were obtained in a study of blood T cell repertoires in COVID-19. Per the original methods: Researchers report that nucleated cell counts were estimated from reference gene primer amplification. Assay used: immunoSEQ multiplex PCR; TCRdb lists only in-frame clones, some missing. For V, J and clone size, that table is used; D and trimming come from the DNA. The sample comprises 270,000 or so clones, under 90% of which are singletons, and less than 4% rests with the top ten. This CDR3 contains 15 residues. Unmatched junction bases numbered 7, after V lost 6 bases and J lost 6 bases. Germline lookup yields CDR1 MNHNY and CDR2 SVGAGI (reference sequence).

The source of this sequence is a woman under 30 with acute or convalescent COVID-19. The sample consisted of peripheral blood. The rearrangement links TRBV6-6 to TRBJ2-7; TRBD2 aligns across 14 bases. The CDR3 DNA reads TGTGCCAGCAGCGGCGGACTAGCGGGAGGTCTCGAGCAGTACTTC. Its translation is CASSGGLAGGLEQYF.